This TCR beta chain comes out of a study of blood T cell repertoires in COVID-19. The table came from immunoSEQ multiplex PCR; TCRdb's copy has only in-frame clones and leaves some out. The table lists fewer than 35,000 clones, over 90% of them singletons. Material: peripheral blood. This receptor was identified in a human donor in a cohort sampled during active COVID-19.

CDR3 loop: CASSLDWNRVSNTEAFF. Here the CDR3 DNA reads TGTGCCAGCAGCTTAGATTGGAACAGGGTGTCAAACACTGAAGCTTTCTTT. The chain links TRBV7-8 to TRBJ1-1, with D possibly being TRBD1 (6 bases). CDR1 is SGHVS and CDR2 is FQNEAQ in the germline V gene. V lost 1 base to trimming and J lost 2 bases, with 17 bases between them. CDR3 length equals 17 residues.